A single sample is the source of the 27 T cell receptor beta chains below, sequenced in a study of metastatic and nonmetastatic thyroid tumors. TCRdb used MiXCR to call clones anew from the PCR reads. This table has 22,000 or so clones, more than 12% appearing once. Thyroid surgery took place with no prior treatment in any patient. The specimen was tumor tissue. The receptors shown here come from a female donor with papillary thyroid cancer or a benign thyroid nodule (not recorded which). Some clones in this sample may be carry-over from other donors' samples.

V is TRBV6-1 and J is TRBJ2-1; 11 bases are shared with TRBD2. The CDR3 loop spans 15 amino acids. With V trimmed by 2 bases and J by 3 bases, 0 bases remained unmatched. The V gene's germline CDR1 is MNHNS and CDR2 SASEGT. This CDR3 is CASSELAGGYNEQFF. CDR3 in DNA: TGTGCCAGCAGTGAACTAGCGGGAGGCTACAATGAGCAGTTCTTC.

In its sample, this clone was seen many times. This chain uses TRBV5-1 with TRBJ2-2, with 7 nucleotides matching TRBD2. The trim removed 0 bases at V and 7 bases at J, leaving 6 bases unmatched. Germline loops: CDR1 SGHRS, CDR2 YFSETQ. This CDR3 spans 15 amino acids. The DNA for the CDR3 is TGCGCCAGCAGCTTGGAGCCAGGGAGGGTCGGGGAGCTGTTTTTT. The encoded protein is CASSLEPGRVGELFF. Complete variable domain (other parts from reference TRBV5-1 and TRBJ2-2): KAGVTQTPRYLIKTRGQQVTLSCSPISGHRSVSWYQQTPGQGLQFLFEYFSETQRNKGNFPGRFSGRQFSNSRSEMNVSTLELGDSALYLCASSLEPGRVGELFFGEGSRLTVL.

This clone was found once. The V and J genes are TRBV13 and TRBJ2-3; D is undetermined. This CDR3 region has 14 residues. V lost 3 bases and J 2 bases, leaving 9 bases between the germline ends. Germline-derived CDR1 and CDR2 are PRHDT and FYEKMQ (reference sequence). The CDR3 protein is CASSFQVSTDTQYF. Written as DNA, the CDR3 is TGTGCCAGCAGCTTCCAGGTCTCCACAGATACGCAGTATTTT.

This clone was seen ten or more times. V gene TRBV7-2 combines with J gene TRBJ1-1, with unresolved D. V was clipped by 4 bases and J by 5 bases, with 11 bases between them. Germline CDR1 reads SGHTA; CDR2 reads FQGNSA. The CDR3 has 13 amino acids. CDR3 amino acids: CASSYKLGTEAFF. CDR3 bases: TGTGCCAGCAGCTACAAATTGGGAACTGAAGCTTTCTTT.

The table lists this clone with many counts. V usage is TRBV12-3 or TRBV12-4 and J usage is TRBJ1-1, with D possibly TRBD1 on 6 matching bases. The CDR3 has 13 residues. The germline V and J ends were trimmed by 2 bases and 11 bases, with 15 bases remaining between them. The CDR3 region is CASSLMEGVMAFF. The DNA for the CDR3 is TGTGCCAGCAGTTTAATGGAGGGGGTAATGGCTTTCTTT.

This clone has more than one count but fewer than ten. This sequence may be a read error, since a much larger clone differs from it by one base. Other DNA sequences from this sample encode an identical CDR3 as well. The rearrangement joins TRBV19 to TRBJ2-3; 7 nucleotides align to TRBD1. The CDR3 is made up of 15 amino acids. The V gene's germline CDR1 is LNHDA and CDR2 SQIVND (reference sequence). V shed 3 bases and J 6 bases; nucleotides not matched to a gene: 9. The CDR3 spells CASSIHRGPGDTQYF. The CDR3 DNA reads TGTGCCAGTAGTATCCACAGGGGCCCCGGGGATACGCAGTATTTT. The full variable domain, completed using reference TRBV19 and TRBJ2-3, is DGGITQSPKYLFRKEGQNVTLSCEQNLNHDAMYWYRQDPGQGLRLIYYSQIVNDFQKGDIAEGYSVSREKKESFPLTVTSAQKNPTAFYLCASSIHRGPGDTQYFGPGTRLTVL.

The table lists this clone with many counts. CDR3 amino acids: CASSPPTGQPQHF. In nucleotides, the CDR3 is TGTGCCAGCTCACCTCCGACTGGACAGCCCCAGCATTTT. The V call is TRBV18, the J call TRBJ1-5; D gene ambiguous. The CDR3 runs to 13 residues. CDR1 is KGHSH, CDR2 LQKENI, per germline. V shed 3 bases and J shed 7 bases, with 10 bases lying between them.

Details on this clone: At one end the junction does not follow the germline gene, possibly because of a read error. The chain is built from TRBV5-1 and TRBJ2-1; tentatively, D is TRBD1 (7 bases). The CDR3 consists of 15 residues. The germline gives CDR1 SGHRS, CDR2 YFSETQ. Written as DNA, the CDR3 is TGCACCAGCCAGGGCAGGGGGGCCTCCTACAATGAGCAGTTCTTC. This codes for CTSQGRGASYNEQFF.

With respect to this clone: Compared with germline, one end of the junction differs, possibly owing to a read error. The chain carries TRBV2 and TRBJ2-5; the match to TRBD2 covers 12 bases. Per germline, CDR1 SNHLY and CDR2 FYNNEI. The CDR3 runs 16 residues. This chain's CDR3 is CASSASGRARGETQYF. DNA for the CDR3: TGTGCCAGTAGTGCTAGCGGGAGGGCCAGGGGGGAGACCCAGTACTTC.

In its sample, this clone was seen many times. The rearrangement joins TRBV5-6 to TRBJ1-1; tentatively, D is TRBD1 (5 bases). Germline CDR1 SGHDT, CDR2 YYEEEE. The V end was cut by 3 bases, the J end by 7 bases, with 10 bases between. The CDR3 runs to 12 residues. The CDR3 DNA reads TGTGCCAGCAGCTGGGGACGGAGTGAAGCTTTCTTT. Translation gives CASSWGRSEAFF. Looking up the rest from reference TRBV5-6 and TRBJ1-1 gives the full variable domain: DAGVTQSPTHLIKTRGQQVTLRCSPKSGHDTVSWYQQALGQGPQFIFQYYEEEERQRGNFPDRFSGHQFPNYSSELNVNALLLGDSALYLCASSWGRSEAFFGQGTRLTVV.

This chain joins TRBV6-2 or TRBV6-3 and TRBJ2-6, with D unclear. Trimming removed 7 bases at V and 0 bases at J, with 10 bases between. This CDR3 has 15 residues. Per the germline V gene, CDR1 is MNHEY and CDR2 is SVGEGT. The CDR3 DNA is TGTGCCAGCACCCCCAGTAGCTCTGGGGCCAACGTCCTGACTTTC. Translation gives CASTPSSSGANVLTF.

Many counts were recorded for this clone. The chain combines TRBV5-4 with TRBJ1-1, with D maybe TRBD1 (6 bases). Germline V gene sequence: CDR1 SGHNT, CDR2 YYREEE (reference sequence). The V end was cut by 3 bases, the J end by 3 bases, with 15 bases between. The CDR3 is made up of 15 amino acids. The CDR3 DNA reads TGTGCCAGCAGCTCCGCTAAGGGGGGGGACACTGAAGCTTTCTTT. The encoded protein is CASSSAKGGDTEAFF. Based on the CDR3 plus reference TRBV5-4 and TRBJ1-1, the full variable domain is ETGVTQSPTHLIKTRGQQVTLRCSSQSGHNTVSWYQQALGQGPQFIFQYYREEENGRGNFPPRFSGLQFPNYSSELNVNALELDDSALYLCASSSAKGGDTEAFFGQGTRLTVV.

This clone was detected many times. The gene calls are TRBV20-1 and TRBJ2-5; 7 bases align to TRBD1. CDR1 and CDR2 (germline): DFQATT, SNEGSKA (reference sequence). This CDR3 region has 12 residues. V trimming: 4 bases; J trimming: 5 bases; junction bases outside the gene matches: 4. CDR3 in amino acids: CSAITGEETQYF. CDR3 DNA sequence: TGCAGTGCTATTACAGGGGAGGAGACCCAGTACTTC.

The table lists this clone with many counts. A read error may explain this, as a much larger clone is one base away. In the same sample, other DNA sequences code for this CDR3. The rearrangement uses TRBV6-2 or TRBV6-3 and TRBJ1-3; D unclear. Germline values: CDR1 MNHEY, CDR2 SVGEGT. This CDR3 contains 13 residues. CDR3 sequence (DNA): TGTGCCAGCATGACGGGCGCCGGAAACACCATATACTTT. Amino acids: CASMTGAGNTIYF.

This clone turned up a few times. It may be a read error: a sequence one base away is much more abundant. Other DNA sequences in the sample encode the same CDR3. The gene calls are TRBV18 and TRBJ1-1; 8 positions match TRBD1. CDR1 is KGHSH, CDR2 LQKENI, per germline. This CDR3 contains 17 residues. CDR3 bases: TGTGCCAGCTCGCCACCAGGGGGCGGCGAAGGGAACACTGAAGCTTTCTTT. Translated: CASSPPGGGEGNTEAFF.

This clone was observed at least ten times. The rearrangement uses TRBV24-1 and TRBJ2-1; a weak D match, TRBD2 (6 bases). The CDR3 is 13 amino acids. CDR1 and CDR2 (germline): KGHDR, SFDVKD. Trimming stripped 4 bases from V and 11 bases from J, with 14 bases between. CDR3 in amino acids: CATSELAGTQQFF. In DNA form, the CDR3 reads TGTGCCACCAGTGAGTTAGCAGGGACTCAGCAGTTCTTC.

About this clone: With a much larger clone just one base away, this may be a read error. Other DNA sequences within the sample encode an identical CDR3. The chain has TRBV5-6 and TRBJ2-6; the D is unclear. CDR1 SGHDT and CDR2 YYEEEE come from the germline V gene. CDR3 size: 15 residues. CDR3 region: CASSLGQAGANVLTF. CDR3 bases: TGTGCTAGCAGCTTGGGCCAGGCTGGGGCCAACGTCCTGACTTTC.

This clone was recorded at least ten times. The junction shows a germline mismatch at one end, possibly a read error. The chain has TRBV18 and TRBJ2-5; the match to TRBD1 covers 7 bases. Germline V gene data show CDR1 as KGHSH and CDR2 as LQKENI. This CDR3 has 12 amino acids. As DNA, the CDR3 is TGTGCCAGCTCACTAGCAGCCCGGGACAGATGGTTC. It codes for CASSLAARDRWF.

This clone was seen many times. This CDR3 is also generated by other DNA sequences in the sample. The J gene is TRBJ2-5, the V gene TRBV20-1, with TRBD2 identical over 13 bases. The CDR3 covers 17 residues. Germline lookup yields CDR1 DFQATT and CDR2 SNEGSKA (reference sequence). Trimming took 5 bases from V and 0 from J; bases not matched to a gene: 9. For the CDR3, the DNA is TGCAGTGCTTCTAGACTAGCGGGGGGCGGCTACCAAGAGACCCAGTACTTC. This codes for CSASRLAGGGYQETQYF.

At least ten counts were recorded for this clone. In nucleotides, the CDR3 is TGCAGTGCCAAGCCCCCCAGCGCCTACGAGCAGTACTTC. Amino acids: CSAKPPSAYEQYF. The chain combines TRBV20-1 with TRBJ2-7; D not certain. The CDR3 loop spans 13 amino acids. Trimming left V 6 bases short and J 2 bases short, with 14 bases between. Germline CDR1 and CDR2: DFQATT and SNEGSKA (reference sequence).

This clone was observed at least ten times. The chain uses TRBV20-1 and TRBJ2-7; 8 bases fit TRBD2. Germline V gives CDR1 DFQATT, CDR2 SNEGSKA (reference sequence). The CDR3 runs to 12 residues. V lost 3 bases, J lost 2 bases, and 0 bases stayed unmatched. The CDR3 region has the DNA TGCAGTGCTAGCGGGAGGGCCTACGAGCAGTACTTC. This translates into CSASGRAYEQYF.

Comment on this clone: The junction and the germline gene differ at one end; a read error may be behind it. The chain combines TRBV29-1 with TRBJ1-1; D is uncertain. This CDR3 spans 10 amino acids. Germline-derived CDR1 and CDR2 are SQVTM and ANQGSEA. The CDR3 nucleotides read TGCAGCTTTGAACCCGCTGCATCTTTCTTT. Its protein product is CSFEPAASFF.

The CDR3, as DNA: TGCAGTGCTAGGCCGGGACTAGGGAGGGCCGGGGAGCTGTTTTTT. It specifies CSARPGLGRAGELFF. The chain couples TRBV20-1 to TRBJ2-2; the match to TRBD2 covers 8 bases. CDR1 is DFQATT, CDR2 SNEGSKA, per germline (reference sequence). The CDR3 is made up of 15 amino acids. Losses at the gene ends were 3 bases for V and 6 bases for J; bases not matched to a gene: 9.

This clone occurred many times. The J gene is TRBJ1-4, the V gene TRBV13, with 11 bases that match TRBD1. J was trimmed by 8 bases and V by 5 bases; bases with no gene match: 7. CDR3 length: 15 amino acids. Germline V gene lookup returns CDR1 PRHDT and CDR2 FYEKMQ (reference sequence). The CDR3 nucleotides are TGTGCCAGCAGCGGACAGGGGGCACTAAGAGAAAAACTGTTTTTT. The encoded protein is CASSGQGALREKLFF. Combining the CDR3 with reference TRBV13 and TRBJ1-4 gives the whole variable domain AAGVIQSPRHLIKEKRETATLKCYPIPRHDTVYWYQQGPGQDPQFLISFYEKMQSDKGSIPDRFSAQQFSDYHSELNMSSLELGDSALYFCASSGQGALREKLFFGSGTQLSVL.

This clone was seen at least ten times. The chain links TRBV18 to TRBJ2-2, with D unclear. The CDR3 extends over 12 amino acids. The germline gives CDR1 KGHSH, CDR2 LQKENI. Between the trimmed V and J ends, which lost 6 bases and 5 bases, there was a span of 7 bases. This chain's CDR3 is CASSPRTGELFF. DNA for the CDR3: TGTGCCAGCTCTCCGAGAACCGGGGAGCTGTTTTTT. Filled out from reference TRBV18 and TRBJ2-2, the complete variable domain reads NAGVMQNPRHLVRRRGQEARLRCSPMKGHSHVYWYRQLPEEGLKFMVYLQKENIIDESGMPKERFSAEFPKEGPSILRIQQVVRGDSAAYFCASSPRTGELFFGEGSRLTVL.

Turning to this clone: A much larger clone differs from this one at a single base, so this may be a read error. This sequence joins TRBV24-1 and TRBJ2-1; the D gene is possibly TRBD2 (5 bases). Germline CDR1 reads KGHDR; CDR2 reads SFDVKD. The CDR3 has 12 amino acids. V shed 7 bases and J shed 5 bases, with 8 bases lying between them. Here the CDR3 DNA reads TGTGCCACCAGACTAGTAGACAATGAGCAGTTCTTC. Protein product: CATRLVDNEQFF.

In its sample, this clone was seen many times. J is TRBJ2-3 and V is TRBV20-1; unclear D gene. This CDR3 is 14 amino acids long. V lost 2 bases and J 2 bases, leaving 11 bases between the germline ends. Germline CDR1 is DFQATT and CDR2 is SNEGSKA (reference sequence). The CDR3 here is CSARRTDFTDTQYF. CDR3 in DNA: TGCAGTGCTAGACGGACGGATTTCACAGATACGCAGTATTTT.